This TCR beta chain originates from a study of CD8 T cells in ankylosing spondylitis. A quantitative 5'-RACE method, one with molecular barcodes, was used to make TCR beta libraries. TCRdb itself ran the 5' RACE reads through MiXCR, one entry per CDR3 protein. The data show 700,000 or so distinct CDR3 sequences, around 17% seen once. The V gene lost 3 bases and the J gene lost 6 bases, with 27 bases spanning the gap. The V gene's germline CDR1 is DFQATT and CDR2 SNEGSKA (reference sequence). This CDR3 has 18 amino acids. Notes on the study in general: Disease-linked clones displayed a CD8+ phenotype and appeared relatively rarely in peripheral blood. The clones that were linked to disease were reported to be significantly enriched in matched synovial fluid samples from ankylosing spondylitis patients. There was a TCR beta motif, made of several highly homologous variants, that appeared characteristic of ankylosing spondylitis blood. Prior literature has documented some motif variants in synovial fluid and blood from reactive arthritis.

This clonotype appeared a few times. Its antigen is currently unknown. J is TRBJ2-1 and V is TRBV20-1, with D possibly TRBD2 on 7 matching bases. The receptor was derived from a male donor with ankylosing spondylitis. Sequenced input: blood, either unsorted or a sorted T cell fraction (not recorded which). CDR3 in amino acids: CSARFRGRGHPRFNEQFF. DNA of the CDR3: TGCAGTGCTAGGTTTCGAGGGAGGGGACACCCCCGATTCAATGAGCAGTTCTTC.